The 5 T cell receptor beta chains in this list originate from one sample, sequenced in a study of T cell responses to AZD1222 COVID-19 vaccine. Clones were read by immunoSEQ multiplex PCR, and TCRdb kept only the in-frame ones, dropping some. The repertoire holds approximately 89,000 clones, 70% to 90% seen once, with 13% in the top ten. This material consisted of peripheral blood, taken on day 0 of AZD1222 vaccination. These receptors all stem from an adult in good health.

J is TRBJ2-7 and V is TRBV5-5, with D uncertain. V lost 4 bases to trimming and J lost 5 bases, with 7 bases between them. The CDR3 runs to 11 residues. Looked up from germline, CDR1 is SGHKS and CDR2 is YYEKEE (reference sequence). CDR3 region: CASSQRHEQYF. The CDR3 region has the DNA TGTGCCAGCAGCCAGAGGCACGAGCAGTACTTC. The complete variable domain, with remaining parts taken from reference TRBV5-5 and TRBJ2-7, reads DAGVTQSPTHLIKTRGQQVTLRCSPISGHKSVSWYQQVLGQGPQFIFQYYEKEERGRGNFPDRFSARQFPNYSSELNVNALLLGDSALYLCASSQRHEQYFGPGTRLTVT.

This rearrangement joins TRBV11-3 to TRBJ2-1; 10 bases map to TRBD1. Germline loops: CDR1 SGHNT, CDR2 YENEEA. After removal of 5 bases from V and 4 bases from J, the junction contained 11 bases not matched to a gene. This CDR3 has 17 amino acids. CDR3: CASSPEGQGVLYNEQFF. CDR3 DNA: TGTGCCAGCAGCCCTGAAGGACAGGGGGTTCTATACAATGAGCAGTTCTTC. Together with reference TRBV11-3 and TRBJ2-1, the CDR3 gives the full variable domain: EAGVVQSPRYKIIEKKQPVAFWCNPISGHNTLYWYLQNLGQGPELLIRYENEEAVDDSQLPKDRFSAERLKGVDSTLKIQPAELGDSAVYLCASSPEGQGVLYNEQFFGPGTRLTVL.

The rearrangement uses TRBV5-1 and TRBJ1-1, with 7 nucleotides matching TRBD1. V was clipped by 2 bases and J by 3 bases; unmatched bases: 4. Germline CDR1 and CDR2: SGHRS and YFSETQ. The CDR3 contains 14 residues. The CDR3 is CASSLPGQYTEAFF. The CDR3 DNA reads TGCGCCAGCAGCTTACCGGGACAGTACACTGAAGCTTTCTTT. Using reference TRBV5-1 and TRBJ1-1 for the parts outside the CDR3, the full variable domain is KAGVTQTPRYLIKTRGQQVTLSCSPISGHRSVSWYQQTPGQGLQFLFEYFSETQRNKGNFPGRFSGRQFSNSRSEMNVSTLELGDSALYLCASSLPGQYTEAFFGQGTRLTVV.

The rearrangement joins TRBV19 to TRBJ1-2, with D possibly matching TRBD1 (5 bases). Germline V CDR1 and CDR2: LNHDA, SQIVND (reference sequence). The V and J ends lost 6 bases and 6 bases respectively, with 11 bases between them. The CDR3 is 12 residues long. CDR3 DNA sequence: TGTGCCAGTAGAGGGGTCTTCCATGGCTACACCTTC. It yields the protein CASRGVFHGYTF.

The J gene is TRBJ1-5, the V gene TRBV18; D gene ambiguous. V lost 2 bases and J lost 2, with 10 bases in between. Germline loops: CDR1 KGHSH, CDR2 LQKENI. The CDR3 covers 15 residues. The chain's CDR3 is CASSPMAPGNQPQHF. DNA for the CDR3: TGTGCCAGCTCACCAATGGCTCCGGGCAATCAGCCCCAGCATTTT.